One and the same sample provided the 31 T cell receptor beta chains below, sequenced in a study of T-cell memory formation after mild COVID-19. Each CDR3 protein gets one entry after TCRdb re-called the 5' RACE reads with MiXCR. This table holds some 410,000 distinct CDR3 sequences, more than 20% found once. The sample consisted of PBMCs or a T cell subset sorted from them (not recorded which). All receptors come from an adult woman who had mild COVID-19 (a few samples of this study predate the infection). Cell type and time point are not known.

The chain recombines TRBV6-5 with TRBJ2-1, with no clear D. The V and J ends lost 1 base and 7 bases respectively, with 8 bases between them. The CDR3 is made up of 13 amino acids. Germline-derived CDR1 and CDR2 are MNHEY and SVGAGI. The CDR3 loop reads CASSYFKGNEQFF. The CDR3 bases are TGTGCCAGCAGTTACTTTAAGGGTAATGAGCAGTTCTTC.

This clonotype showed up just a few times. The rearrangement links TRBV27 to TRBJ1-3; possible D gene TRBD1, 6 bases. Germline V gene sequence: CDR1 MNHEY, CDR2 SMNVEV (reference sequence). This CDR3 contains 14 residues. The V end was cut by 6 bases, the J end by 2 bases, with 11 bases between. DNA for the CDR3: TGTGCCAGCAGGATAACAGGGACTGGAAACACCATATATTTT. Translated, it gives CASRITGTGNTIYF.

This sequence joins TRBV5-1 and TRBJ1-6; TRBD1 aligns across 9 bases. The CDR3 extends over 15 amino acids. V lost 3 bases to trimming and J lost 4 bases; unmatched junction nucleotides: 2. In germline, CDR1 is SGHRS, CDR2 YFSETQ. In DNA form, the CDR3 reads TGCGCCAGCAGCTCTGACAGGGGGTATAATTCACCCCTCCACTTT. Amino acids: CASSSDRGYNSPLHF.

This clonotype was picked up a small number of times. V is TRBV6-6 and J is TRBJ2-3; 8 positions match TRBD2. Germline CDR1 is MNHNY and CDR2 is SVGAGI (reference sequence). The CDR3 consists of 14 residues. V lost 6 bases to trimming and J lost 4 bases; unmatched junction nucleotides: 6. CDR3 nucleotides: TGTGCCAGCAGGGACAGCGGGAGCGCAGATACGCAGTATTTT. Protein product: CASRDSGSADTQYF.

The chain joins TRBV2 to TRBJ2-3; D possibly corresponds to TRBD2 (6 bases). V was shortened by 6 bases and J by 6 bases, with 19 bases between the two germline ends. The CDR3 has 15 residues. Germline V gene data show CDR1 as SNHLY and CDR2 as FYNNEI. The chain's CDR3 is CASSPEGGRVDTQYF. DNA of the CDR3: TGTGCCAGCAGCCCCGAGGGAGGCAGGGTGGATACGCAGTATTTT.

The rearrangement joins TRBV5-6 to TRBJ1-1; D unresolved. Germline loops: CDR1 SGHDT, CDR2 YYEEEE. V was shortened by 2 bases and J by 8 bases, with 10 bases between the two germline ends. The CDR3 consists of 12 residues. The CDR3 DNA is TGTGCCAGCAGCTTTGATACAGAAGAAGCTTTCTTT. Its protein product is CASSFDTEEAFF.

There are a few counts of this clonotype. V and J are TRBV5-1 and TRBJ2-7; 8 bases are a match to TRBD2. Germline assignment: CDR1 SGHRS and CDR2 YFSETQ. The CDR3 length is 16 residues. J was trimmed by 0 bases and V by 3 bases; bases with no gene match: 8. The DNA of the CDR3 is TGCGCCAGCAGCTCCACATCGGGGGGGCTCTCCTACGAGCAGTACTTC. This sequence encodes CASSSTSGGLSYEQYF.

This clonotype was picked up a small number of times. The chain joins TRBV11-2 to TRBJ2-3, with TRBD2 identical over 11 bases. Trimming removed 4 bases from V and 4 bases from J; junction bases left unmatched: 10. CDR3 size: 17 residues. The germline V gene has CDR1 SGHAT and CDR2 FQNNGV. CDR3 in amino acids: CASSSSISSGRADTQYF. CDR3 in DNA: TGTGCCAGCAGCTCGTCTATAAGTAGCGGGAGGGCAGATACGCAGTATTTT.

CDR3 DNA sequence: TGCGCCAGCAGCGTTTTTATCTCCTACGAGCAGTACTTC. As protein: CASSVFISYEQYF. This chain uses TRBV5-1 with TRBJ2-7; D gene ambiguous. CDR1 and CDR2 from the germline V gene are SGHRS and YFSETQ. V lost 4 bases and J 0 bases, leaving 8 bases between the germline ends. The CDR3 extends over 13 amino acids.

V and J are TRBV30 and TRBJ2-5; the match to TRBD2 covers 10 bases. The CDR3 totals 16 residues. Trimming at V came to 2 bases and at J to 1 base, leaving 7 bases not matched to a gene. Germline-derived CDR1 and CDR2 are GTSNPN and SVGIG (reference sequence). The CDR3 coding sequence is TGTGCCTGGAGTCCTGGACTAGCGGTGATCCAAGAGACCCAGTACTTC. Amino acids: CAWSPGLAVIQETQYF.

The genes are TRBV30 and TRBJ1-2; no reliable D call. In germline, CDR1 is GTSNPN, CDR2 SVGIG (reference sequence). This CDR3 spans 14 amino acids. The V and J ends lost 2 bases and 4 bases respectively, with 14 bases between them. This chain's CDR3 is CAWSQDDGTYGYTF. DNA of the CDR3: TGTGCCTGGAGTCAGGATGACGGTACCTATGGCTACACCTTC. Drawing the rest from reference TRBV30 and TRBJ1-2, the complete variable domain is SQTIHQWPATLVQPVGSPLSLECTVEGTSNPNLYWYRQAAGRGLQLLFYSVGIGQISSEVPQNLSASRPQDRQFILSSKKLLLSDSGFYLCAWSQDDGTYGYTFGSGTRLTVV.

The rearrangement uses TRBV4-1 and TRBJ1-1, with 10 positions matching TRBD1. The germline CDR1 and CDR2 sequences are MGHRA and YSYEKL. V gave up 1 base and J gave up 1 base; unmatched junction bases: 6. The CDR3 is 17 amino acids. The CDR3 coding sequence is TGCGCCAGCAGCCAAGGGGACAGGGGATTTAAGAACACTGAAGCTTTCTTT. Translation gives CASSQGDRGFKNTEAFF.

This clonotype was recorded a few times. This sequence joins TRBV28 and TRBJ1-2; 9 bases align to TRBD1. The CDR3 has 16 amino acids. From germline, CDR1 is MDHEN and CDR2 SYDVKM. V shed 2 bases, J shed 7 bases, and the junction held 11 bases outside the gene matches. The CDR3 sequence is CASSLTGGAAGLGYTF. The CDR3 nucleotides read TGTGCCAGCAGTTTAACAGGGGGCGCCGCGGGCCTTGGCTACACCTTC.

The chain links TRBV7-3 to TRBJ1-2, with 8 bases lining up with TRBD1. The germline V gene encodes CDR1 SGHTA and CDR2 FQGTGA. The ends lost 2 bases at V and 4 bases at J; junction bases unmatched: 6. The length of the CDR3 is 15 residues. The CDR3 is CASSLAGGAGYGYTF. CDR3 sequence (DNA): TGTGCCAGCAGCTTAGCAGGGGGCGCCGGCTATGGCTACACCTTC. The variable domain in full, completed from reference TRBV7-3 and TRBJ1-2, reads GAGVSQTPSNKVTEKGKYVELRCDPISGHTALYWYRQSLGQGPEFLIYFQGTGAADDSGLPNDRFFAVRPEGSVSTLKIQRTERGDSAVYLCASSLAGGAGYGYTFGSGTRLTVV.

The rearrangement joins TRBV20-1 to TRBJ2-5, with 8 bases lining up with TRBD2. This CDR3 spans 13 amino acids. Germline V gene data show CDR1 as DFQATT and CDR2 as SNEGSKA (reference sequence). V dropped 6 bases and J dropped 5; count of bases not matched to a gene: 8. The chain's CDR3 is CSALRAGAETQYF. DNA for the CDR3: TGCAGTGCCCTCAGAGCGGGAGCGGAGACCCAGTACTTC.

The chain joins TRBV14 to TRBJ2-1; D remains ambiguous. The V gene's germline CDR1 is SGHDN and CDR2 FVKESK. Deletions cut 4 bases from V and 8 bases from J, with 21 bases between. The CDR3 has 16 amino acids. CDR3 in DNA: TGTGCCAGCAGCCCCCGACTGGCGCATGGGTCAGATGAGCAGTTCTTC. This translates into CASSPRLAHGSDEQFF.

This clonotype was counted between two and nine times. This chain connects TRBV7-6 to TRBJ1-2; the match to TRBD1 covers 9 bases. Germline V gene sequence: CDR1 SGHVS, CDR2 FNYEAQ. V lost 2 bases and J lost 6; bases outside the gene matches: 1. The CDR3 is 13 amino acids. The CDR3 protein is CASSLWTGDGYTF. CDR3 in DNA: TGTGCCAGCAGCTTATGGACAGGGGATGGCTACACCTTC. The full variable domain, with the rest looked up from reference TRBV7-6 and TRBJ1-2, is GAGVSQSPRYKVTKRGQDVALRCDPISGHVSLYWYRQALGQGPEFLTYFNYEAQQDKSGLPNDRFSAERPEGSISTLTIQRTEQRDSAMYRCASSLWTGDGYTFGSGTRLTVV.

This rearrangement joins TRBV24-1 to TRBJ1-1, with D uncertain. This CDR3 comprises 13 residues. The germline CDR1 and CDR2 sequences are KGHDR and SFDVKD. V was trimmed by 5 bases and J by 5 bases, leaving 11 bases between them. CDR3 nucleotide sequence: TGTGCCACCAGTGGTCGGGCGGAGACTGAAGCTTTCTTT. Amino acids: CATSGRAETEAFF.

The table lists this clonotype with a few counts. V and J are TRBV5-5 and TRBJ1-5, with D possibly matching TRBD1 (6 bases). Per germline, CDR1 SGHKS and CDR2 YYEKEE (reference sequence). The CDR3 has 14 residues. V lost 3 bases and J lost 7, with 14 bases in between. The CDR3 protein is CASSWGGVSQPQHF. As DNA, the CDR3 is TGTGCCAGCAGCTGGGGGGGCGTAAGCCAGCCCCAGCATTTT.

CDR3 nucleotide sequence: TGCAGCGTTTGTGACAGGGGGAGTGAAAAACTGTTTTTT. It translates to CSVCDRGSEKLFF. The V gene is TRBV29-1, the J gene TRBJ1-4; 9 nucleotides match TRBD1. After removal of 5 bases from V and 7 bases from J, the junction contained 5 bases not matched to a gene. The CDR3 loop spans 13 amino acids. The germline V gene encodes CDR1 SQVTM and CDR2 ANQGSEA.

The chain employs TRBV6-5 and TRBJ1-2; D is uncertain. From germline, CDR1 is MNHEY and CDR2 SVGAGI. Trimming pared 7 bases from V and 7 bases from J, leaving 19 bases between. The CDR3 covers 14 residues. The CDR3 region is CASKESGRNGGYTF. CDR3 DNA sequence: TGTGCCAGCAAGGAGAGCGGACGAAATGGTGGCTACACCTTC.

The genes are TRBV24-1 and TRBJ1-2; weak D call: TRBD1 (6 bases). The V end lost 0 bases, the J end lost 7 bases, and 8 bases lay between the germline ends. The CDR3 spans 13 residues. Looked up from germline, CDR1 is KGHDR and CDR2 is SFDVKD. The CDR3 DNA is TGTGCCACCAGTGATTTGCCCAGGGGTGGCTACACCTTC. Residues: CATSDLPRGGYTF.

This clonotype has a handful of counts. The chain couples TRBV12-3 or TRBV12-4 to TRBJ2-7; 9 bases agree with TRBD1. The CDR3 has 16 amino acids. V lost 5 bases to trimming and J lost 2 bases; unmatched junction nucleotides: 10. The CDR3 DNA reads TGTGCCAGCAGTCCTACCCCGGGACAGGGCCCCTACGAGCAGTACTTC. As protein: CASSPTPGQGPYEQYF.

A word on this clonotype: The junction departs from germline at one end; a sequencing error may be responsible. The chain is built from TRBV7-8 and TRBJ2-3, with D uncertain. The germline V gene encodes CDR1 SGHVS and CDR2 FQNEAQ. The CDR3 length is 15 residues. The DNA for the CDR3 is TGTGCCAGCAGCTTAGCGCCCCAGAGCACAGTTACGCAGTATTTT. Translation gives CASSLAPQSTVTQYF.

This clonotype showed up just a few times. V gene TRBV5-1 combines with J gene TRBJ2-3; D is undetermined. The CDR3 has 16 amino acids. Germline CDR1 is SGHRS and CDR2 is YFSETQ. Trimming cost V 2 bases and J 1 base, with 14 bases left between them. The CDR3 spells CASSFGLDERTDTQYF. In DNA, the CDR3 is TGCGCCAGCAGCTTTGGTTTGGACGAACGCACAGATACGCAGTATTTT.

CDR3 nucleotide sequence: TGTGCCAGCTCCTCCGGGCTGCAAATGAACACTGAAGCTTTCTTT. Residues: CASSSGLQMNTEAFF. The genes are TRBV18 and TRBJ1-1, with D hard to call. Germline assignment: CDR1 KGHSH and CDR2 LQKENI. The germline V and J ends were trimmed by 6 bases and 0 bases, with 14 bases remaining between them. The CDR3 loop spans 15 amino acids. Full variable domain (missing parts from reference TRBV18 and TRBJ1-1): NAGVMQNPRHLVRRRGQEARLRCSPMKGHSHVYWYRQLPEEGLKFMVYLQKENIIDESGMPKERFSAEFPKEGPSILRIQQVVRGDSAAYFCASSSGLQMNTEAFFGQGTRLTVV.

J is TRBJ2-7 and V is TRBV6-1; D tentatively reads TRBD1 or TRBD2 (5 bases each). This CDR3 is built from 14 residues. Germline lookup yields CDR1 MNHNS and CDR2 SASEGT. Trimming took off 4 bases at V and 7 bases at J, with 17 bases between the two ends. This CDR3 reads CASSGGRGYREQYF. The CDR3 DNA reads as TGTGCCAGCAGTGGGGGTCGGGGCTATAGGGAGCAGTACTTC.

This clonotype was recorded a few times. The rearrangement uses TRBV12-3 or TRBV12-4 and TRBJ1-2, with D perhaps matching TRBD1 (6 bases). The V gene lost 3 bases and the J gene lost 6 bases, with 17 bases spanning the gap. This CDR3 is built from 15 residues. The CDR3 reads CASSFAGARGHGYTF. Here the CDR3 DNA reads TGTGCCAGCAGTTTTGCGGGGGCGAGGGGCCATGGCTACACCTTC.

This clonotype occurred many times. Written as DNA, the CDR3 is TGTGCCAGCTCACCCACCGGGGGCCCCTCTGGAAACACCATATATTTT. Translation: CASSPTGGPSGNTIYF. This chain joins TRBV18 and TRBJ1-3, with D possibly being TRBD1 (6 bases). CDR3 length: 16 residues. Germline CDR1 is KGHSH and CDR2 is LQKENI. With 3 bases removed from V and 0 bases from J, the gap between germline ends came to 12 bases.

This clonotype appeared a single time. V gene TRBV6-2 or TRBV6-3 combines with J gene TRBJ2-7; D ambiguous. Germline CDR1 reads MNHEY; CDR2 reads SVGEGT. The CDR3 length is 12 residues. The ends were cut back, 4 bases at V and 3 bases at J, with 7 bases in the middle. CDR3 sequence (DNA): TGTGCCAGCAGTTTGGACGGCTACGAGCAGTACGTC. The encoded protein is CASSLDGYEQYV.

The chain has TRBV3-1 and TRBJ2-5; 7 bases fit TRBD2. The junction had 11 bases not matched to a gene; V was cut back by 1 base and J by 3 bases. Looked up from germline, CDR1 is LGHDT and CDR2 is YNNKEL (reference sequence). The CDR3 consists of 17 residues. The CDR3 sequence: CASSQVLGLGGKETQYF. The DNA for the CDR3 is TGTGCCAGCAGCCAAGTTTTAGGATTGGGGGGGAAAGAGACCCAGTACTTC.